This T cell receptor (beta chain) was identified during a study of T cell responses to AZD1222 COVID-19 vaccine. Study-wide results and limits: Spike was spanned by vaccine-associated CD4 TCRs, which were dominant at 160-218 and 743-854. Reports say nearly half of spike-specific TCRs go after unmutated variant regions. Vaccination with two AZD1222 doses was followed by a rise in Spike-specific TCR breadth and depth.

V lost 1 base to trimming and J lost 3 bases, with 9 bases between them. Per the germline V gene, CDR1 is SGDLS and CDR2 is YYNGEE. The CDR3 has 14 amino acids. With regard to this clone: What it binds is not known.

Data came from immunoSEQ multiplex PCR; TCRdb stores just in-frame clones and leaves some out. The data contain about 140,000 clones, 91% of them seen just once; the ten biggest clones take up 7.5% to 9.5%. Sequencing used peripheral blood, obtained 28 days after the second dose of the MenACWY control vaccine. The receptor's source is an adult who received the MenACWY meningococcal vaccine as a control. The rearrangement links TRBV9 to TRBJ2-3, with D perhaps TRBD1 or TRBD2 (5 bases each). CDR3 nucleotides: TGTGCCAGCAGCGTAATAGGGGAGACAGATACGCAGTATTTT. Protein sequence: CASSVIGETDTQYF.